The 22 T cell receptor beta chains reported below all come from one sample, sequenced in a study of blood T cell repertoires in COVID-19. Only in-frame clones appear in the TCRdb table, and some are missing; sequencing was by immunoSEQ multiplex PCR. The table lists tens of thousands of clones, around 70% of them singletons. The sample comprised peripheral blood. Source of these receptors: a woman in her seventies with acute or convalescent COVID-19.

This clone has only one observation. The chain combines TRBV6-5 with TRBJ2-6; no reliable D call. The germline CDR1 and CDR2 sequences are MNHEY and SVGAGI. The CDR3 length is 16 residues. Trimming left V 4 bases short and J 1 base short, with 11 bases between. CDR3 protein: CASSLQWASGANVLTF. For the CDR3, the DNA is TGTGCCAGCAGTTTACAATGGGCATCTGGGGCCAACGTCCTGACTTTC.

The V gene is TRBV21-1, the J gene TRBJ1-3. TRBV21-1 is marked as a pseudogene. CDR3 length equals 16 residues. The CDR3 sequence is CASSKSILLSGNTIYF. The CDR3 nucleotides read TGTGCCAGCAGCAAATCCATTCTACTCTCTGGAAACACCATATATTTT.

The CDR3 here is CSVERLRGETQYF. The CDR3 nucleotides are TGCAGCGTTGAACGACTGCGGGGAGAGACCCAGTACTTC. V usage is TRBV29-1 and J usage is TRBJ2-5, with D perhaps matching TRBD2 (6 bases). CDR1 SQVTM and CDR2 ANQGSEA come from the germline V gene. The ends were cut back, 2 bases at V and 4 bases at J, with 11 bases in the middle. This CDR3 contains 13 residues.

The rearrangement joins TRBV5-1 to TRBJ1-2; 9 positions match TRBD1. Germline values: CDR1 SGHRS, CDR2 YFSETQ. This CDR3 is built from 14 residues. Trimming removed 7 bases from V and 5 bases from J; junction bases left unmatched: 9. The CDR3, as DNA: TGCGCCAGCCTTAATCAGACAGGGGGATATGGCTACACCTTC. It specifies CASLNQTGGYGYTF. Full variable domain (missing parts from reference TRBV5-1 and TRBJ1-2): KAGVTQTPRYLIKTRGQQVTLSCSPISGHRSVSWYQQTPGQGLQFLFEYFSETQRNKGNFPGRFSGRQFSNSRSEMNVSTLELGDSALYLCASLNQTGGYGYTFGSGTRLTVV.

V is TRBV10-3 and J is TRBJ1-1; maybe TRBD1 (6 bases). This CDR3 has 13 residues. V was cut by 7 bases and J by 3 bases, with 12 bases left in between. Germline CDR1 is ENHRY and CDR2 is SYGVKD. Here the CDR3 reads CAITTGMDTEAFF. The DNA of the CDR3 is TGTGCCATCACCACAGGGATGGACACTGAAGCTTTCTTT.

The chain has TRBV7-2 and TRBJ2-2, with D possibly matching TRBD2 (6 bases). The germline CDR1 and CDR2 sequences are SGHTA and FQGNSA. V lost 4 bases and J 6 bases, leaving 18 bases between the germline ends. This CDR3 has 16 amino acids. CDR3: CASSSRRDGGAGELFF. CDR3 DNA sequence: TGTGCCAGCAGCTCGAGAAGGGACGGAGGGGCCGGGGAGCTGTTTTTT.

CDR3 DNA: TGTGCCAGCAGCCCGGTCCGGGACAGGGGGCATAGCTATGGCTACACCTTC. This gives the protein CASSPVRDRGHSYGYTF. This chain links TRBV7-9 with TRBJ1-2; 12 bases map to TRBD1. The V gene end was trimmed by 5 bases and the J gene end by 4 bases; junction bases not matched to a gene: 11. The CDR3 is 17 amino acids. Germline V CDR1 and CDR2: SEHNR, FQNEAQ (reference sequence).

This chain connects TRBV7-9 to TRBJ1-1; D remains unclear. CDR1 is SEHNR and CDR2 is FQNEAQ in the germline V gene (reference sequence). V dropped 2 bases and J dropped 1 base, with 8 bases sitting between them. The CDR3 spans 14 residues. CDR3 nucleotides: TGTGCCAGCAGCTTACTTCAGGCGAACACTGAAGCTTTCTTT. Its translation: CASSLLQANTEAFF.

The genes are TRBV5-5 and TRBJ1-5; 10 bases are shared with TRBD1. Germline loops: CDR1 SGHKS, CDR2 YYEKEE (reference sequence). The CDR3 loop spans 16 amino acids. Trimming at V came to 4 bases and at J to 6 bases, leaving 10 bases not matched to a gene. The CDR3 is CASSPRDRGIGQPQHF. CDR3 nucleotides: TGTGCCAGCAGCCCGCGGGACAGGGGTATCGGTCAGCCCCAGCATTTT.

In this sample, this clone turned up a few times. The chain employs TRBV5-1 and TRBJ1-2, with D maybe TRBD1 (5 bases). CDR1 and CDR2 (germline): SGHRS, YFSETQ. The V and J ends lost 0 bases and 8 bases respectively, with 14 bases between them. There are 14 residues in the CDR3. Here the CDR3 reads CASSLAMGGYGYTF. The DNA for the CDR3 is TGCGCCAGCAGCTTGGCCATGGGGGGTTACGGCTACACCTTC.

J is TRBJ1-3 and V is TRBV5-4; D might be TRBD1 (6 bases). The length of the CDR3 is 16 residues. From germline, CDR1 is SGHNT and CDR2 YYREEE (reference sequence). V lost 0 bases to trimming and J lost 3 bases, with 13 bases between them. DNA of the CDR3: TGTGCCAGCAGCTTGGACAGGGTAACGGGTGGAAACACCATATATTTT. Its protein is CASSLDRVTGGNTIYF.

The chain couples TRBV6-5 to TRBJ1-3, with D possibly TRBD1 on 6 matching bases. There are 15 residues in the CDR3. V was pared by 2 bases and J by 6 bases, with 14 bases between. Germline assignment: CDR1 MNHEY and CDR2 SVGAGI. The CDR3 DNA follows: TGTGCCAGCAGTTACGACAGGCCGTCTCAAAACACCATATATTTT. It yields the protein CASSYDRPSQNTIYF.

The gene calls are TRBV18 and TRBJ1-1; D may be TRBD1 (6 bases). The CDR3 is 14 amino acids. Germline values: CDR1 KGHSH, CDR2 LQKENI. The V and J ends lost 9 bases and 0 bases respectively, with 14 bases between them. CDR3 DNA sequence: TGTGCCAGTCAGAAAGGACAGATGAACACTGAAGCTTTCTTT. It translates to CASQKGQMNTEAFF.

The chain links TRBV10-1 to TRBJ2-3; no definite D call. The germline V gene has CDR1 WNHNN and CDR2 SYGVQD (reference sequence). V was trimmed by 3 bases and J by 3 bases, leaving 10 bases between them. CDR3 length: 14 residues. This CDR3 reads CASSEGEWTDTQYF. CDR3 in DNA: TGCGCCAGCAGTGAAGGAGAGTGGACAGATACGCAGTATTTT.

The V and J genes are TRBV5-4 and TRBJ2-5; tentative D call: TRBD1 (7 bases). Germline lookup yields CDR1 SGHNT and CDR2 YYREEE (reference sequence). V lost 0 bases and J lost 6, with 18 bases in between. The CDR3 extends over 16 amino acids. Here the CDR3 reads CASSLAGAGGTKTQYF. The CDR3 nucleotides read TGTGCCAGCAGCTTGGCGGGGGCAGGGGGGACGAAGACCCAGTACTTC.

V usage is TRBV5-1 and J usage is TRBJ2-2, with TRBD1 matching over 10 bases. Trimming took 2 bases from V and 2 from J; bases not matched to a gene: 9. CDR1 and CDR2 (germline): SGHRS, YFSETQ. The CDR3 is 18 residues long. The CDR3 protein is CASSFRSWTGGNTGELFF. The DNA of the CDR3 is TGCGCCAGCAGCTTCCGTTCCTGGACAGGGGGTAACACCGGGGAGCTGTTTTTT.

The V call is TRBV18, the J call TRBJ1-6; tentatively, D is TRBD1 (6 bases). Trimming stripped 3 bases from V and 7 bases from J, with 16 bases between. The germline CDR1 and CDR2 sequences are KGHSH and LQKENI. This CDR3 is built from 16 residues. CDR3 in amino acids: CASSPSNRARNSPLHF. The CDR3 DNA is TGTGCCAGCTCACCTTCGAACAGGGCGAGGAATTCACCCCTCCACTTT.

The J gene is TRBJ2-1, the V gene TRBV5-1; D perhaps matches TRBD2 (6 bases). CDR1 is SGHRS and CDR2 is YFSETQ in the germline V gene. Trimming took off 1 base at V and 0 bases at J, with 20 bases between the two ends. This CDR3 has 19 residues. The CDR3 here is CASSLRLPGTSSSYNEQFF. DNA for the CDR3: TGCGCCAGCAGCTTGAGACTTCCAGGGACTTCGAGCTCCTACAATGAGCAGTTCTTC.

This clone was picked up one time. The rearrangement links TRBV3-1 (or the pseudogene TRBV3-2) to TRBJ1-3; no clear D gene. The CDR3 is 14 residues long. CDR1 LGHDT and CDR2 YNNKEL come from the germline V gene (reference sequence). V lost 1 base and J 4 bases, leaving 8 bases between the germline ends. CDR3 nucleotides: TGTGCCAGCAGCCAAGGCTCGCAGGGAAACACCATATATTTT. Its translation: CASSQGSQGNTIYF.

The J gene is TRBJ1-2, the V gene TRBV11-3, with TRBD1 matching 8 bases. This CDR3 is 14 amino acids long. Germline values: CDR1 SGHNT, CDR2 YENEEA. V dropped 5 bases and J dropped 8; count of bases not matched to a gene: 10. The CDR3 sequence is CASSETGAKGGYTF. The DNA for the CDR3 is TGTGCCAGCAGCGAGACAGGGGCCAAAGGGGGCTACACCTTC.

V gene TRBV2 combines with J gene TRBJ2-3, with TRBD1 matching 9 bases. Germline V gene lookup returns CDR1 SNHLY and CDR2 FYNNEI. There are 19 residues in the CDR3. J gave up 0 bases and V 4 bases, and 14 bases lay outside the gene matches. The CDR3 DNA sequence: TGTGCCAGCAGTGCATCCGGGACAGGGATTGTCTGGAGCACAGATACGCAGTATTTT. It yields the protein CASSASGTGIVWSTDTQYF.

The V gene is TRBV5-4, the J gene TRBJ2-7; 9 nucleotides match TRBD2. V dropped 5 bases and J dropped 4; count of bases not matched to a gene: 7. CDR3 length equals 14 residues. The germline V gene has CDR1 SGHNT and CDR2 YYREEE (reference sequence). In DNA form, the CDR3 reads TGTGCCAGCAGTCTGAACGCGGGGGGGTACGAGCAGTACTTC. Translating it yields CASSLNAGGYEQYF.